Below, 13 T cell receptor beta chains from the same sample are listed, as sequenced in a study of T cell clusters in autoimmune cytopenias. Some 40,000 genome equivalents of blood DNA were amplified for TRB. TRB was amplified by touch-down multiplex PCR, primer pools A and B combined. TCRdb reprocessed the multiplex PCR reads, with one entry per CDR3 protein and no DNA. This sample's table reports 7,000 or so distinct CDR3 sequences. Another study also made use of these data, one on T cell repertoires in aging, cancer and after chemotherapy.

Input material: peripheral blood. The receptors derive from a human donor in good health.

The chain recombines TRBV6-5 with TRBJ1-2; TCRdb picks TRBD1, but there is no DNA to check that call. CDR3 length: 15 amino acids. The germline gives CDR1 MNHEY, CDR2 SVGAGI. CDR3 loop: CASSEADSPNYGYTF.

The chain links TRBV6-6 to TRBJ1-5; TCRdb picks TRBD1, but there is no DNA to check that call. The CDR3 has 17 residues. CDR1 MNHNY and CDR2 SVGAGI come from the germline V gene (reference sequence). This CDR3 reads CASRQDYNRVPNQPQHF.

The rearrangement links TRBV19 to TRBJ2-2; there is no DNA to check the TCRdb D call of TRBD1. Looked up from germline, CDR1 is LNHDA and CDR2 is SQIVND (reference sequence). The CDR3 sequence is 14 residues long. The CDR3 protein is CASSSPGNTGELFF. The full variable domain, in which reference TRBV19 and TRBJ2-2 provide the parts outside the CDR3, is DGGITQSPKYLFRKEGQNVTLSCEQNLNHDAMYWYRQDPGQGLRLIYYSQIVNDFQKGDIAEGYSVSREKKESFPLTVTSAQKNPTAFYLCASSSPGNTGELFFGEGSRLTVL.

In terms of frequency, this clonotype is medium-sized. The chain combines TRBV6-5 with TRBJ2-7. CDR1 and CDR2 from the germline V gene are MNHEY and SVGAGI. This CDR3 comprises 14 residues. The CDR3 loop is CASSYSAGYYEQYF.

CDR3 sequence reads: CASSLSSWVRGHTEAFF. The chain recombines TRBV12-3 or TRBV12-4 with TRBJ1-1; TCRdb lists TRBD1, though no DNA is available to test this call. The CDR3 is 17 amino acids.

The chain uses TRBV6-2 or TRBV6-3 and TRBJ1-1; lacking DNA, the TRBD1 call made by TCRdb goes unchecked. Germline V gene data show CDR1 as MNHEY and CDR2 as SVGEGT. The CDR3 is 15 residues long. The CDR3 here is CASSYGAGENTEAFF.

The rearrangement uses TRBV19 and TRBJ2-3; TCRdb's D call, TRBD1, is unchecked because there is no DNA. Germline loops: CDR1 LNHDA, CDR2 SQIVND (reference sequence). This CDR3 contains 13 residues. Here the CDR3 reads CASSRTAQDTQYF.

The rearrangement uses TRBV12-3 or TRBV12-4 and TRBJ2-3; TCRdb names TRBD1, which stays unverified in the absence of DNA. The CDR3 has 14 residues. The CDR3: CASSYSIRADTQYF.

V and J are TRBV27 and TRBJ2-1; TCRdb's D call of TRBD1 is untestable without DNA. This CDR3 has 15 amino acids. The germline V gene encodes CDR1 MNHEY and CDR2 SMNVEV (reference sequence). This chain's CDR3 is CASSPGQGSYNEQFF.

This sequence joins TRBV10-3 and TRBJ2-7. In germline, CDR1 is ENHRY, CDR2 SYGVKD. The CDR3 extends over 13 amino acids. The CDR3 is CAIMGVESYEQYF.

This clonotype counts as medium-sized by frequency. The genes are TRBV29-1 and TRBJ2-5; the D gene TCRdb calls, TRBD1, cannot be checked with no DNA. The CDR3 loop spans 13 amino acids. The germline V gene has CDR1 SQVTM and CDR2 ANQGSEA. This CDR3 is CSVRDSPRETQYF.

This clonotype is labeled medium-sized based on frequency. The chain couples TRBV30 to TRBJ1-2; without DNA, the TCRdb call of TRBD1 cannot be checked. Germline V lookup: CDR1 GTSNPN, CDR2 SVGIG (reference sequence). This CDR3 comprises 15 residues. The CDR3 loop is CAWSEGWLGNYGYTF.

This chain links TRBV6-2 or TRBV6-3 with TRBJ2-7; TCRdb indicates TRBD1, and absent DNA this call remains unverified. Germline-derived CDR1 and CDR2 are MNHEY and SVGEGT. The CDR3 totals 14 residues. CDR3 region: CASSEQGSKVPRYF.